This T cell receptor beta chain came from a study of circulating tumor DNA in untreated peripheral T-cell lymphoma (dated by TCRdb to the early 2020s). In terms of the full investigation: To follow circulating tumor DNA that carried tumor TCR clonotypes, serum samples were drawn at baseline and then repeatedly over the course of treatment. Results the study describes overall, beyond this receptor: Remission over about 10 years of follow-up was maintained in two patients with persistently detectable ctDNA after therapy, so relapse was not always predicted by ctDNA persistence. Tumor-specific clonotypes were identified in 75% to 80% of patients, with identification achieved from around 90% of baseline tissues and approximately 69% of baseline serum samples. Of the approximately 24 patients who had serial samples, roughly 40% had cleared ctDNA after two cycles, and ctDNA that was still detectable after therapy showed a trend toward worse survival.

The cysteine opens and the phenylalanine closes a CDR3 of 15 amino acids. Left in the record is the CDR3 DNA by itself, 45 bases read in frame from the first base. Looking up the germline V gene yields CDR1 SGHTA and CDR2 FQGTGA. Trimming costs V 7 bases and J 2 bases, and their ends lie 15 bases apart. The study used next-generation sequencing of T-cell receptor sequences to monitor peripheral T-cell lymphoma patients receiving frontline treatment on a trial. The library came from the immunoSEQ multiplex PCR assay. TCRdb took over this immuneACCESS table, retaining in-frame rearrangements with V and J assigned. Such tables are incomplete; in checked studies, under half of the missing clones stem from an unresolved V gene, and the remainder is unexplained. The sample table contains about 210 clones; only one count was recorded for approximately 80% of them. Of the sample, around 9.2% falls within the top ten clones.

About this clone: The antigen this receptor binds is unknown. Base-call qualities are not available, and no considerably larger clone is one nucleotide away.

The sample consisted of cell-free DNA from blood serum. The chain couples TRBV7-3 to TRBJ2-1; the D region is possibly TRBD1 or TRBD2, each matching across 5 bases. This TCR was recovered from a human donor with peripheral T-cell lymphoma. The nucleotide sequence is given as TGTGCCAGCAACGGGGCAGCAAGTGCCTACAATGAGCAGTTCTTC. Its protein product is CASNGAASAYNEQFF.